The clone carrying this T cell receptor (beta chain) was picked up one time. The data belong to a study of blood T cell repertoires in COVID-19. Study details: Nucleic acid was either cDNA or gDNA, and it came from T cells, B-cell-depleted T cells, or PBMCs.

Sequenced by immunoSEQ multiplex PCR; TCRdb stores in-frame clones only, minus some. The sample shows some 300,000 clones, 90% of them seen only once. This TCR was recovered from a woman aged 40-49 years with COVID-19, enrolled during active disease. Sequences were obtained from peripheral blood.

CDR3 bases: TGCGCCAGCAGCCAAGCCCAGGGGCCCGGGGAGCTGTTTTTT. Encoded protein: CASSQAQGPGELFF. This chain connects TRBV4-3 to TRBJ2-2, with D possibly TRBD1 on 6 matching bases. This CDR3 spans 14 amino acids. Germline assignment: CDR1 LGHNA and CDR2 YSLEER. The ends were cut back, 1 base at V and 6 bases at J, with 9 bases in the middle.